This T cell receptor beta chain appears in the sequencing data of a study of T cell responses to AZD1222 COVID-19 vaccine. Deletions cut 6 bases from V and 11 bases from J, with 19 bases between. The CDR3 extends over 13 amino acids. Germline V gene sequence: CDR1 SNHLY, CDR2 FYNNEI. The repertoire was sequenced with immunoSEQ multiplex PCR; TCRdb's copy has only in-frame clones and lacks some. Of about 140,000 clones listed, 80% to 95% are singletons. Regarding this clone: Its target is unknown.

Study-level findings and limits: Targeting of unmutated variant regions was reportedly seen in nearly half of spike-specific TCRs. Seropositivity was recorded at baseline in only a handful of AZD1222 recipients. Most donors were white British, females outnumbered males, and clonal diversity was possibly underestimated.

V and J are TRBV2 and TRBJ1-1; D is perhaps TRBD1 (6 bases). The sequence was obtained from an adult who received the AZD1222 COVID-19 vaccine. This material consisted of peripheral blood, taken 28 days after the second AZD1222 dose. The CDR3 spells CASRDGQPAGAFF. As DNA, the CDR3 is TGTGCCAGCAGGGACGGACAGCCGGCGGGGGCTTTCTTT.